This T cell receptor (beta chain) was recovered during a study of beta chain features in type 1 diabetes. Per germline, CDR1 SQVTM and CDR2 ANQGSEA. V was shortened by 6 bases and J by 2 bases, with 18 bases between the two germline ends. The CDR3 is made up of 15 amino acids. Of the isolated RNA, all was reverse transcribed, and so the sequenced material was expressed TCRB transcripts. Generated by immunoSEQ multiplex PCR, the TCRdb table keeps only in-frame clones and is missing some. The data hold under 450,000 clones, with about 16% observed a single time. Sequenced input: naive CD4+ T cells from blood. The clonotype comes from a woman in her late teens or twenties in good health. The chain links TRBV29-1 to TRBJ2-3, with D maybe TRBD2 (7 bases). CDR3 in DNA: TGCAGCGTGGGGGACGGGGGGACACTCACAGATACGCAGTATTTT. This codes for CSVGDGGTLTDTQYF.